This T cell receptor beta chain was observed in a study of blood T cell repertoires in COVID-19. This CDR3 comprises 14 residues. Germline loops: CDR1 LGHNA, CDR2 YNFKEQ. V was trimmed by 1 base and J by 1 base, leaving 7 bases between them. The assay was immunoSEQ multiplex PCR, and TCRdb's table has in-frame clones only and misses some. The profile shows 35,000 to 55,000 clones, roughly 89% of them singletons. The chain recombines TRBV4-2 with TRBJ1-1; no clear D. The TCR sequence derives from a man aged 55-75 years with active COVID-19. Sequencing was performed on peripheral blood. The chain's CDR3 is CASSQGRQNTEAFF. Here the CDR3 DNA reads TGTGCCAGCAGCCAAGGGCGACAGAACACTGAAGCTTTCTTT.